A single sample gave rise to the 20 T cell receptor beta chains below, sequenced in a study of cytomegalovirus exposure and HLA in healthy donors. With 60 Vbeta and 13 Jbeta primers, the PCR was carried out. Libraries were prepared by immunoSEQ multiplex PCR; TCRdb keeps only in-frame clonotypes and omits some of them. The sample carries fewer than 70,000 clones, 60% to 75% recorded once. Sequencing was performed on PBMCs. The receptors were gathered from a woman aged 55-69 years in good health and CMV-seropositive.

The chain links TRBV19 to TRBJ2-4; possible D gene TRBD2, 5 bases. CDR1 LNHDA and CDR2 SQIVND come from the germline V gene (reference sequence). This CDR3 has 14 amino acids. Trimming took off 7 bases at V and 1 base at J, with 11 bases between the two ends. The CDR3 DNA reads as TGTGCCAGTAAAGATCCGGGGGCCAAAAACATTCAGTACTTC. Protein sequence: CASKDPGAKNIQYF.

The J gene is TRBJ1-2, the V gene TRBV2, with no clear D. The CDR3 runs 15 residues. Germline V gene sequence: CDR1 SNHLY, CDR2 FYNNEI. The V gene lost 2 bases and the J gene lost 6 bases, with 16 bases spanning the gap. In nucleotides, the CDR3 is TGTGCCAGCAGTGAACGGAGGGCAGGCGAGGATGGCTACACCTTC. The encoded protein is CASSERRAGEDGYTF.

The chain combines TRBV7-2 with TRBJ1-1; perhaps TRBD1 as D (5 bases). Germline V lookup: CDR1 SGHTA, CDR2 FQGNSA. V lost 1 base, J lost 2 bases, and 17 bases lay in between. This CDR3 region has 17 residues. The chain's CDR3 is CASSLGVTRANNTEAFF. CDR3 nucleotides: TGTGCCAGCAGCTTAGGAGTAACCAGGGCGAACAACACTGAAGCTTTCTTT.

The chain uses TRBV27 and TRBJ1-5; TRBD1 matches at 7 bases. CDR1 and CDR2 from the germline V gene are MNHEY and SMNVEV (reference sequence). V lost 5 bases, J lost 2 bases, and 9 bases stayed unmatched. This CDR3 region has 16 residues. The CDR3: CASSPTGVLRNQPQHF. The CDR3 DNA reads as TGTGCCAGCAGTCCTACAGGGGTTTTACGCAATCAGCCCCAGCATTTT.

This chain connects TRBV18 to TRBJ1-5, with TRBD1 as a possible D gene (5 bases). Germline-derived CDR1 and CDR2 are KGHSH and LQKENI. The ends were cut back, 3 bases at V and 2 bases at J, with 11 bases in the middle. This CDR3 has 15 residues. The CDR3 DNA follows: TGTGCCAGCTCACCGCCGGGGGAGGGCAATCAGCCCCAGCATTTT. Protein sequence: CASSPPGEGNQPQHF. Using reference TRBV18 and TRBJ1-5 for the parts outside the CDR3, the full variable domain is NAGVMQNPRHLVRRRGQEARLRCSPMKGHSHVYWYRQLPEEGLKFMVYLQKENIIDESGMPKERFSAEFPKEGPSILRIQQVVRGDSAAYFCASSPPGEGNQPQHFGDGTRLSIL.

As DNA, the CDR3 is TGCGCCAGCAGCTTGTCTGCGAGCTCCTACAATGAGCAGTTCTTC. Its translation: CASSLSASSYNEQFF. The J gene is TRBJ2-1, the V gene TRBV5-1; D is unclear. V was pared by 1 base and J by 0 bases, with 8 bases between. Per the germline V gene, CDR1 is SGHRS and CDR2 is YFSETQ. The CDR3 spans 15 residues.

The rearrangement joins TRBV6-1 to TRBJ2-5; D is perhaps TRBD1 (5 bases). There are 13 residues in the CDR3. Germline V lookup: CDR1 MNHNS, CDR2 SASEGT. Trimming removed 8 bases from V and 3 bases from J, with 13 bases in between. Here the CDR3 DNA reads TGTGCCAGCGGACGACAGCAGAAAGAGACCCAGTACTTC. It yields the protein CASGRQQKETQYF.

CDR3 in DNA: TGTGCCAGCAGAGTTTTCTTAGGGGGCTTCTATGGCTACACCTTC. This gives the protein CASRVFLGGFYGYTF. The chain carries TRBV6-5 and TRBJ1-2; 7 bases align to TRBD1. The CDR3 is 15 residues long. Germline CDR1 MNHEY, CDR2 SVGAGI. V dropped 6 bases and J dropped 4; count of bases not matched to a gene: 11.

The chain employs TRBV30 and TRBJ2-3; the match to TRBD1 covers 9 bases. The CDR3 length is 14 residues. V gave up 5 bases and J gave up 2 bases; unmatched junction bases: 5. Germline V lookup: CDR1 GTSNPN, CDR2 SVGIG (reference sequence). The CDR3 DNA reads as TGTGCCTGGGGGGGACAGGGCCACACAGATACGCAGTATTTT. Amino acid sequence: CAWGGQGHTDTQYF.

This chain joins TRBV10-2 and TRBJ2-3; 9 bases agree with TRBD1. J lost 8 bases, V lost 5 bases, and 8 bases had no gene match. CDR1 and CDR2 (germline): WSHSY, SAAADI. There are 14 residues in the CDR3. CDR3 in DNA: TGCGCCAGCAGTCCGGGACAGGGATTGGGTACGCAGTATTTT. As protein: CASSPGQGLGTQYF.

The rearrangement uses TRBV4-1 and TRBJ1-2; 7 nucleotides agree with TRBD1. CDR1 is MGHRA and CDR2 is YSYEKL in the germline V gene. The CDR3 has 16 amino acids. V shed 4 bases and J 8 bases; nucleotides not matched to a gene: 16. The CDR3 loop reads CASSPPGTESRLGYTF. The CDR3 coding sequence is TGCGCCAGCAGCCCCCCCGGGACAGAATCTAGATTGGGCTACACCTTC.

The table lists this clone with a few counts. V usage is TRBV5-1 and J usage is TRBJ1-1; D is possibly TRBD1 (5 bases). This CDR3 is 13 amino acids long. Germline V CDR1 and CDR2: SGHRS, YFSETQ. With 4 bases removed from V and 5 bases from J, the gap between germline ends came to 12 bases. The CDR3 coding sequence is TGCGCCAGCAGCGGGTTGGGGGGGACTGAAGCTTTCTTT. Protein sequence: CASSGLGGTEAFF.

This clone was seen a single time. V usage is TRBV7-9 and J usage is TRBJ2-1; 8 bases fit TRBD1. Trimming cost V 7 bases and J 2 bases; bases outside gene matches: 7. Germline CDR1 and CDR2: SEHNR and FQNEAQ (reference sequence). CDR3 size: 15 residues. DNA of the CDR3: TGTGCCAGCAAGAGGGCAGGGGGCGCCTACAATGAGCAGTTCTTC. It codes for CASKRAGGAYNEQFF. Full variable domain (remainder filled in from reference TRBV7-9 and TRBJ2-1): DTGVSQNPRHKITKRGQNVTFRCDPISEHNRLYWYRQTLGQGPEFLTYFQNEAQLEKSRLLSDRFSAERPKGSFSTLEIQRTEQGDSAMYLCASKRAGGAYNEQFFGPGTRLTVL.

This clone has more than one count but fewer than ten. V gene TRBV12-5 combines with J gene TRBJ2-2, with D hard to call. V lost 1 base to trimming and J lost 6 bases, with 3 bases between them. From germline, CDR1 is LGHNT and CDR2 FRNRAP. CDR3 length: 12 amino acids. The CDR3 region is CASGLAAGELFF. CDR3 DNA sequence: TGTGCTAGTGGTTTGGCTGCCGGGGAGCTGTTTTTT.

This sequence joins TRBV29-1 and TRBJ2-5; maybe TRBD2 (5 bases). The CDR3 length is 12 residues. Trimming removed 7 bases from V and 1 base from J, with 10 bases in between. In germline, CDR1 is SQVTM, CDR2 ANQGSEA. CDR3 amino acids: CSGREGQETQYF. The CDR3 coding sequence is TGCAGCGGACGAGAGGGCCAAGAGACCCAGTACTTC.

The chain links TRBV7-6 to TRBJ2-2; D unclear. Germline V gives CDR1 SGHVS, CDR2 FNYEAQ. With 5 bases removed from V and 6 bases from J, the gap between germline ends came to 13 bases. CDR3 size: 14 residues. The CDR3 coding sequence is TGTGCCAGCAGCATGCGAGTGGGCGCCGGGGAGCTGTTTTTT. Its translation is CASSMRVGAGELFF.

V and J are TRBV4-1 and TRBJ1-6, with 7 bases aligning to TRBD1. Per the germline V gene, CDR1 is MGHRA and CDR2 is YSYEKL. The CDR3 contains 15 residues. Germline trimming cut 4 bases from V and 7 bases from J; bases unmatched to any gene: 7. The chain's CDR3 is CASSPPDRENSPLHF. CDR3 DNA sequence: TGCGCCAGCAGCCCTCCCGACAGGGAGAATTCACCCCTCCACTTT.

This clone has a handful of counts. This chain joins TRBV5-6 and TRBJ1-1; TRBD1 matches at 7 bases. The CDR3 covers 14 residues. Germline V lookup: CDR1 SGHDT, CDR2 YYEEEE. V was pared by 0 bases and J by 5 bases, with 4 bases of the junction left unmatched. CDR3 in DNA: TGTGCCAGCAGCTTGGGAGGGGGCAGGACTGAAGCTTTCTTT. This codes for CASSLGGGRTEAFF.

This clone was picked up one time. The genes are TRBV5-1 and TRBJ1-6; D is undetermined. Germline CDR1 reads SGHRS; CDR2 reads YFSETQ. The V end was cut by 3 bases, the J end by 4 bases, with 14 bases between. The CDR3 runs 16 residues. The CDR3 loop is CASSWGGELYNSPLHF. The CDR3 region has the DNA TGCGCCAGCAGCTGGGGAGGAGAATTATATAATTCACCCCTCCACTTT.

J is TRBJ1-1 and V is TRBV30; possible D gene TRBD1, 6 bases. This CDR3 is built from 15 residues. The germline CDR1 and CDR2 sequences are GTSNPN and SVGIG (reference sequence). Trimming left V 3 bases short and J 0 bases short, with 14 bases between. The CDR3 spells CAWRVQGSVNTEAFF. Here the CDR3 DNA reads TGTGCCTGGAGGGTACAGGGTTCAGTGAACACTGAAGCTTTCTTT.